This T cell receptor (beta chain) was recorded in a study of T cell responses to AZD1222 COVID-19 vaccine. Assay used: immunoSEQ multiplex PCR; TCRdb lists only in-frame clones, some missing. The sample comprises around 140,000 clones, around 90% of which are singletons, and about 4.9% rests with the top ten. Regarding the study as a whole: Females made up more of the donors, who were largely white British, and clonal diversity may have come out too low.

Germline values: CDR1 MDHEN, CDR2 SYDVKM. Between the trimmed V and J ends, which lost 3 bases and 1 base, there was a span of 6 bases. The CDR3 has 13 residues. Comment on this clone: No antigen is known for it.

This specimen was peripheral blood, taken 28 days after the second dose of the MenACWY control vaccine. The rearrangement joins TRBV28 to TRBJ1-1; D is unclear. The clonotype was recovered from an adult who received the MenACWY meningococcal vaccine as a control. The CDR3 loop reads CASSFQANTEAFF. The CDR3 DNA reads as TGTGCCAGCAGTTTCCAGGCGAACACTGAAGCTTTCTTT.